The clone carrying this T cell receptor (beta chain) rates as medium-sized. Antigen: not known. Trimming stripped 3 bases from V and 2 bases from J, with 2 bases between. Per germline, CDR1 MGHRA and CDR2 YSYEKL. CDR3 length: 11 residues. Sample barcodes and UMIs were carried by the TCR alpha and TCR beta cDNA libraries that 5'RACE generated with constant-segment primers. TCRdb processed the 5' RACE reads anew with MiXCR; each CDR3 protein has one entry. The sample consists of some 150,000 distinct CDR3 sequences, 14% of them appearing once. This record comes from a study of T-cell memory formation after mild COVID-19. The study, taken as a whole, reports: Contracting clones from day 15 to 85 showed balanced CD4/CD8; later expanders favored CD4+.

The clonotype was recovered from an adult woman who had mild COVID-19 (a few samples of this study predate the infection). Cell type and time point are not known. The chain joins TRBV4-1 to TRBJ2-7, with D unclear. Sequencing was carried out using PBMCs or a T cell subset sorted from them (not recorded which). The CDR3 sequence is CASSQAYEQYF. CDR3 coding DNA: TGCGCCAGCAGCCAGGCCTACGAGCAGTACTTC.